This TCR beta chain was captured in a study of blood T cells in healthy people across ages. Combining a sample-barcoded 5' primer with a J-beta primer mix, a second PCR ran for roughly 7 to 12 cycles. A tag from a template-switch adaptor with 12 random nucleotides marked each cDNA molecule. Every individual sample yielded 2.5 million or more paired-end reads (each containing CDR3). MiXCR was run by TCRdb on the 5' RACE reads, yielding one entry per CDR3 protein. In the table there are about 970,000 distinct CDR3 sequences, roughly half of which are singletons. PBMCs, at least 6.5 million per sample, were isolated. The V end was cut by 4 bases, the J end by 0 bases, with 10 bases between. The CDR3 is 14 residues long. The germline CDR1 and CDR2 sequences are LGHNA and YSLEER.

The TCR comes from a woman aged 55-69 years in good health. Sequenced sample: blood. The J gene is TRBJ2-7, the V gene TRBV4-3; tentative D call: TRBD1 (5 bases). The CDR3 loop is CASSPGDSSYEQYF. The DNA of the CDR3 is TGCGCCAGCAGCCCCGGTGACAGCTCCTACGAGCAGTACTTC.